Each of the 22 T cell receptor beta chains below was sequenced from the same sample in a study of breast tumors, draining lymph nodes, adjacent tissues. The lymph nodes were axillary draining lymph nodes from breast cancer patients. TCRdb itself ran the multiplex PCR reads through MiXCR, one entry per CDR3 protein. The sample records 130,000 or so distinct CDR3 sequences, about 30% being singletons. Sequencing was done on a sample of axillary lymph node tissue. The source is a female donor with breast cancer. Some clones in this sample may be carry-over from other donors' samples.

This clonotype was seen a handful of times. Since a much larger clone is just one base distant, this may be a read error. The rearrangement uses TRBV6-6 and TRBJ1-4; a weak D match, TRBD1 (5 bases). Trimming cost V 5 bases and J 4 bases, with 11 bases left between them. This CDR3 contains 14 residues. Germline assignment: CDR1 MNHNY and CDR2 SVGAGI (reference sequence). In DNA, the CDR3 is TGTGCCAGCAGTCACACGGGGCTTAATGAAAAACTGTTTTTT. It specifies CASSHTGLNEKLFF.

This clonotype turned up a few times. Being one base from a much bigger clone, this may be a read error. The chain couples TRBV12-3 or TRBV12-4 to TRBJ1-5, with 7 bases fitting TRBD1. The V gene end was trimmed by 6 bases and the J gene end by 5 bases; junction bases not matched to a gene: 7. The CDR3 length is 14 residues. DNA for the CDR3: TGTGCCAGCAGGTCCGGGACAGTGGATCAGCCCCAGCATTTT. Translating gives CASRSGTVDQPQHF.

The chain uses TRBV10-3 and TRBJ1-2, with TRBD1 identical over 8 bases. The CDR3 runs 15 residues. Germline assignment: CDR1 ENHRY and CDR2 SYGVKD. V was clipped by 5 bases and J by 2 bases; unmatched bases: 7. The DNA of the CDR3 is TGTGCCATCAGTCTATCGTCAGGGGGCAACTATGGCTACACCTTC. Translation gives CAISLSSGGNYGYTF.

The V and J genes are TRBV12-3 or TRBV12-4 and TRBJ1-1, with no clear D. This CDR3 has 14 amino acids. V was pared by 6 bases and J by 3 bases, with 14 bases between. DNA of the CDR3: TGTGCCAGCAGCCGCCTCGACGCGTACACTGAAGCTTTCTTT. Translating gives CASSRLDAYTEAFF.

On this clonotype itself: One junction end does not reproduce the germline sequence, and a read error may be involved. The V and J genes are TRBV12-3 or TRBV12-4 and TRBJ2-1, with 10 bases fitting TRBD1. This CDR3 comprises 15 residues. The chain's CDR3 is CASSMGQGRYNERFF. In DNA, the CDR3 is TGTGCCAGCAGCATGGGACAGGGGCGATACAATGAGCGGTTCTTC.

In this sample, this clonotype turned up many times. The V call is TRBV28, the J call TRBJ1-2; 10 nucleotides agree with TRBD1. CDR3 length: 12 amino acids. Germline loops: CDR1 MDHEN, CDR2 SYDVKM. Unmatched junction bases numbered 2, after V lost 5 bases and J lost 8 bases. CDR3 DNA: TGTGCCAGCAGTGACAGGGGGCAGGGCTACACCTTC. Protein product: CASSDRGQGYTF.

This clonotype was seen ten or more times. As DNA, the CDR3 is TGTGCCAGCAGCGCCACAGAATTTAGCAATCAGCCCCAGCATTTT. Translated: CASSATEFSNQPQHF. The J gene is TRBJ1-5, the V gene TRBV7-6; D remains unclear. CDR3 length equals 15 residues. Germline lookup yields CDR1 SGHVS and CDR2 FNYEAQ. Trimming took off 5 bases at V and 0 bases at J, with 11 bases between the two ends.

The table lists this clonotype with a few counts. This clone may be a read error of a much larger clone one base away. The chain links TRBV11-2 to TRBJ2-1, with 8 bases identical to TRBD2. V was clipped by 0 bases and J by 5 bases; unmatched bases: 9. The germline CDR1 and CDR2 sequences are SGHAT and FQNNGV. The CDR3 has 17 amino acids. The CDR3 spells CASSLDPATGGDNEQFF. The CDR3 DNA reads as TGTGCCAGCAGCTTAGATCCCGCTACCGGGGGGGACAATGAGCAGTTCTTC.

This clonotype was observed many times. The genes are TRBV7-6 and TRBJ1-6; D gene unclear. V shed 5 bases and J shed 3 bases, with 14 bases lying between them. The CDR3 spans 16 residues. Per the germline V gene, CDR1 is SGHVS and CDR2 is FNYEAQ. CDR3 in DNA: TGTGCCAGCAGCCTACGAGGTGGAGTCTATAATTCACCCCTCCACTTT. Translated, it gives CASSLRGGVYNSPLHF.

This clonotype came up many times. The CDR3 sequence is CASSLVPSRDTRTRNEKLFF. CDR3 in DNA: TGTGCCAGCAGCTTAGTCCCCTCCCGTGATACAAGAACCCGTAATGAAAAACTGTTTTTT. This chain links TRBV11-2 with TRBJ1-4; D is unresolved. This CDR3 region has 20 residues. Germline V gene sequence: CDR1 SGHAT, CDR2 FQNNGV. V lost 1 base, J lost 4 bases, and 25 bases lay in between.

On this clonotype: One base away lies a much larger clone, so this may be a sequencing read error. This chain connects TRBV20-1 to TRBJ1-2; D unclear. In germline, CDR1 is DFQATT, CDR2 SNEGSKA (reference sequence). The germline V and J ends were trimmed by 6 bases and 3 bases, with 11 bases remaining between them. This CDR3 is built from 12 residues. CDR3 region: CSAGITYYGYTF. CDR3 DNA: TGCAGTGCCGGCATAACTTACTATGGCTACACCTTC.

V and J are TRBV28 and TRBJ1-1, with 8 nucleotides matching TRBD1. V shed 8 bases and J 4 bases; nucleotides not matched to a gene: 9. This CDR3 has 14 amino acids. CDR1 is MDHEN and CDR2 is SYDVKM in the germline V gene. This chain's CDR3 is CASSSGGAGTEAFF. The DNA for the CDR3 is TGTGCCAGCTCGTCAGGGGGCGCGGGCACTGAAGCTTTCTTT. Full variable domain (rest looked up from reference TRBV28 and TRBJ1-1): DVKVTQSSRYLVKRTGEKVFLECVQDMDHENMFWYRQDPGLGLRLIYFSYDVKMKEKGDIPEGYSVSREKKERFSLILESASTNQTSMYLCASSSGGAGTEAFFGQGTRLTVV.

There are many counts of this clonotype. The gene calls are TRBV2 and TRBJ2-4, with D unresolved. Germline assignment: CDR1 SNHLY and CDR2 FYNNEI. The CDR3 has 14 amino acids. Trimming shortened V by 2 bases and J by 0 bases, and 5 bases separated the two germline ends. CDR3 nucleotide sequence: TGTGCCAGCAGTGAAAGGCTAGCCAAAAACATTCAGTACTTC. Residues: CASSERLAKNIQYF.

Only one count was recorded for this clonotype. The CDR3 DNA follows: TGTGCCAGCAGCTTCAGGGACTCCTACGAGCAGTACGTC. Its translation: CASSFRDSYEQYV. The V and J genes are TRBV7-9 and TRBJ2-7, with a weak D call TRBD1 (5 bases). Germline V gene data show CDR1 as SEHNR and CDR2 as FQNEAQ (reference sequence). Trimming stripped 3 bases from V and 0 bases from J, with 6 bases between. This CDR3 is built from 13 residues.

The chain is built from TRBV5-1 and TRBJ2-6; D is perhaps TRBD1 or TRBD2 (5 bases each). Germline assignment: CDR1 SGHRS and CDR2 YFSETQ. Trimming shortened V by 5 bases and J by 1 base, and 7 bases separated the two germline ends. The CDR3 has 14 amino acids. This CDR3 is CASRRGSGANVLTF. DNA for the CDR3: TGCGCCAGCAGGAGGGGTTCTGGGGCCAACGTCCTGACTTTC.

This clonotype appeared many times. The V and J genes are TRBV7-4 and TRBJ1-5; 7 positions agree with TRBD1. CDR3 size: 17 residues. From germline, CDR1 is SGHVT and CDR2 SQSDAQ. The J segment lost 1 base and the V segment lost 1 base, leaving 7 bases of the junction unmatched. This CDR3 reads CASSLGRRGQSNQPQHF. The DNA for the CDR3 is TGTGCCAGCAGCTTAGGACGGAGGGGGCAGAGCAATCAGCCCCAGCATTTT.

There are many counts of this clonotype. V usage is TRBV6-6 and J usage is TRBJ1-2, with D tentatively TRBD1 (5 bases). Trimming left V 2 bases short and J 4 bases short, with 14 bases between. The CDR3 length is 15 residues. Germline CDR1 reads MNHNY; CDR2 reads SVGAGI (reference sequence). CDR3 amino acids: CASSYPQGSSYGYTF. CDR3 bases: TGTGCCAGCAGTTACCCCCAGGGCTCGTCCTATGGCTACACCTTC.

This clonotype was found many times. This chain joins TRBV5-1 and TRBJ2-1, with TRBD2 as a possible D gene (5 bases). The CDR3 is 12 amino acids. From germline, CDR1 is SGHRS and CDR2 YFSETQ. V lost 1 base and J 6 bases, leaving 5 bases between the germline ends. For the CDR3, the DNA is TGCGCCAGCAGCTTGACTAGCAATGAGCAGTTCTTC. Translated, it gives CASSLTSNEQFF.

This clonotype has just one count. The chain links TRBV7-9 to TRBJ2-7; D not resolved. The V gene's germline CDR1 is SEHNR and CDR2 FQNEAQ (reference sequence). The CDR3 loop spans 12 amino acids. In DNA form, the CDR3 reads TGTGCCAACAGCTTAGGGTGGGACGAGCAGTACGTC. It yields the protein CANSLGWDEQYV.

This clonotype was counted at least ten times. The chain links TRBV4-2 to TRBJ1-5; D call uncertain. The ends were cut back, 2 bases at V and 2 bases at J, with 16 bases in the middle. CDR1 is LGHNA, CDR2 YNFKEQ, per germline. The CDR3 spans 17 residues. In nucleotides, the CDR3 is TGTGCCAGCAGCCAAAGAGTAGGAGACCACGGCAATCAGCCCCAGCATTTT. Translated, it gives CASSQRVGDHGNQPQHF.

The chain uses TRBV7-3 and TRBJ1-1, with D uncertain. CDR1 SGHTA and CDR2 FQGTGA come from the germline V gene. Trimming removed 2 bases at V and 2 bases at J, with 12 bases between. This CDR3 is built from 15 residues. CDR3 sequence: CASSLQSLGNTEAFF. The DNA for the CDR3 is TGTGCCAGCAGCTTACAAAGCCTGGGAAACACTGAAGCTTTCTTT.

V usage is TRBV20-1 and J usage is TRBJ1-1; perhaps TRBD1 as D (6 bases). CDR1 is DFQATT, CDR2 SNEGSKA, per germline (reference sequence). This CDR3 spans 15 amino acids. Trimming pared 3 bases from V and 1 base from J, leaving 15 bases between. In DNA, the CDR3 is TGCAGTGCTAGGGGGTATACGGGACAGAACACTGAAGCTTTCTTT. Protein product: CSARGYTGQNTEAFF.